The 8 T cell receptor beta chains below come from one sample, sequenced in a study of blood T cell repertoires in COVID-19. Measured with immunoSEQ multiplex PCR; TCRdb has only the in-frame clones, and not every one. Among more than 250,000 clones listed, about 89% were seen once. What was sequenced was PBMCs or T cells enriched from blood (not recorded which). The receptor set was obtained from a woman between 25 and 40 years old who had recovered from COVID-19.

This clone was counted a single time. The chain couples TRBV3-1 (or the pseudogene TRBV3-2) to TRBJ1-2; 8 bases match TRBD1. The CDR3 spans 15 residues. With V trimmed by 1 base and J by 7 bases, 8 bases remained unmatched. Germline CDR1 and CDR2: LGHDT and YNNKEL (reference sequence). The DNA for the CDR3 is TGTGCCAGCAGCCAAGGGGGCCAGGGGGCGTTTGGCTACACCTTC. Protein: CASSQGGQGAFGYTF.

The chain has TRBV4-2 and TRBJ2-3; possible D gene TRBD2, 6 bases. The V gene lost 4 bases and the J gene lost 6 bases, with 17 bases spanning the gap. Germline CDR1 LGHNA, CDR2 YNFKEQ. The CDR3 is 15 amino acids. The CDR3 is CASSPETGEWDTQYF. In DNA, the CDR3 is TGTGCCAGCAGCCCGGAGACGGGGGAGTGGGATACGCAGTATTTT.

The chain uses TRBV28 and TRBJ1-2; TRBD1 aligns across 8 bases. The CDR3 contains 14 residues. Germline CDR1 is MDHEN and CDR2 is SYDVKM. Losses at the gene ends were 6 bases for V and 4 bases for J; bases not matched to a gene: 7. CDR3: CASREEQGGYGYTF. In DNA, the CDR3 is TGTGCCAGCAGAGAGGAACAGGGGGGCTATGGCTACACCTTC.

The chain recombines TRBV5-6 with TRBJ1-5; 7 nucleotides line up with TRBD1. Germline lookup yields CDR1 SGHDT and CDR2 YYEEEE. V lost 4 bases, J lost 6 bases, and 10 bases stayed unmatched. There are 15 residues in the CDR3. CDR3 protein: CASSARGQAGQPQHF. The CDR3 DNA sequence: TGTGCCAGCAGCGCCCGCGGACAGGCGGGTCAGCCCCAGCATTTT. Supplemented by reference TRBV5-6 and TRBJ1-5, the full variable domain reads DAGVTQSPTHLIKTRGQQVTLRCSPKSGHDTVSWYQQALGQGPQFIFQYYEEEERQRGNFPDRFSGHQFPNYSSELNVNALLLGDSALYLCASSARGQAGQPQHFGDGTRLSIL.

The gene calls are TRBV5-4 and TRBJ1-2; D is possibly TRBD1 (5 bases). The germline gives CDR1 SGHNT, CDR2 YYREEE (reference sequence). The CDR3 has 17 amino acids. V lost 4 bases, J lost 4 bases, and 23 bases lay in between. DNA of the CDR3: TGTGCCAGCAGCCCCCCGGGGGGGGGTTTTACCGGCTATGGCTACACCTTC. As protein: CASSPPGGGFTGYGYTF.

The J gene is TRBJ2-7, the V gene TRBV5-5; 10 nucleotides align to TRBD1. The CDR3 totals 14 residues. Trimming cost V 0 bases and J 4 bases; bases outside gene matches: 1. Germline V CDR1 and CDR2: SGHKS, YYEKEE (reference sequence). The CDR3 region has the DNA TGTGCCAGCAGCTTGGGGGACAGGGGTTACGAGCAGTACTTC. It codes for CASSLGDRGYEQYF.

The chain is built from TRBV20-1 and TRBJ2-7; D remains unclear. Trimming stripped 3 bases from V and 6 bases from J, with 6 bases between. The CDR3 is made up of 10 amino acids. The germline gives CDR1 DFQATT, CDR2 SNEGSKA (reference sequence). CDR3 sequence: CSASYAEQYF. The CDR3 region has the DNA TGCAGTGCTAGCTATGCCGAGCAGTACTTC.

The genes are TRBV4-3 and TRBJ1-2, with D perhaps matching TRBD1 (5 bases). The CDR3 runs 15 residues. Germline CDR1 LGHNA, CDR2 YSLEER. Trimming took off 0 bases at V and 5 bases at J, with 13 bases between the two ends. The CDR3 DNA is TGCGCCAGCAGCCAAGAACGGACAATCCGGTATGGCTACACCTTC. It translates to CASSQERTIRYGYTF.